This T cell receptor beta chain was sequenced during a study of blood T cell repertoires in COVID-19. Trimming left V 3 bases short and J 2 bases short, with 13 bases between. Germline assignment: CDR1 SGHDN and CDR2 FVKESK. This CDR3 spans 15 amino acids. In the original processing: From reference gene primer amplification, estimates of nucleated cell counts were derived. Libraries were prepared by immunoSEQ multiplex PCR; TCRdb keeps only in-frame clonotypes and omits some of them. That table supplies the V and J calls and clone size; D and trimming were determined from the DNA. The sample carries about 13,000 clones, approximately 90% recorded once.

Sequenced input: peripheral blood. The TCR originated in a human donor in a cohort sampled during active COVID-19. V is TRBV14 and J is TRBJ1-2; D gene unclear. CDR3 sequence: CASSQVGEGNYGYTF. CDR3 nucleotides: TGTGCCAGCAGCCAGGTCGGAGAGGGAAACTATGGCTACACCTTC.